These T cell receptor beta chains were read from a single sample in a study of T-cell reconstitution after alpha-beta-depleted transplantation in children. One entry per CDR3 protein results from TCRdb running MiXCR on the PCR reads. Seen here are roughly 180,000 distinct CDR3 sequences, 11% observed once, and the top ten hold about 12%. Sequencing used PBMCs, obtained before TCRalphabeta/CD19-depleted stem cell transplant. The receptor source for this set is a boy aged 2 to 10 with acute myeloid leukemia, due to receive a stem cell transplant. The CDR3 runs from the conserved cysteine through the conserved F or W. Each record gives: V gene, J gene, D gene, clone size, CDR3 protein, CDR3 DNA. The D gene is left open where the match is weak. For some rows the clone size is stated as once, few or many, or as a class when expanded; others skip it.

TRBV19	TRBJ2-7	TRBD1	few	CASRTGHPGGEQYF	TGTGCCAGTAGGACGGGACATCCAGGGGGAGAGCAGTACTTC
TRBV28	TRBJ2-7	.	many	CASSTMTSSSYEQYF	TGTGCCAGCAGCACAATGACAAGTTCCTCCTACGAGCAGTACTTC
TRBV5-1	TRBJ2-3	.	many	CASSFVPGSDTQYF	TGCGCCAGCAGCTTTGTACCAGGGTCAGATACGCAGTATTTT
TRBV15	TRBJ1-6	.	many	CATSREGGSYNSPLHF	TGTGCCACCAGCAGAGAAGGGGGCTCCTATAATTCACCCCTCCACTTT
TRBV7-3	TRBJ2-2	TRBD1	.	CASSLRYWPGQGAGELFF	TGTGCCAGCAGCTTACGATATTGGCCGGGACAGGGGGCCGGGGAGCTGTTTTTT
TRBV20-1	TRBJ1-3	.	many	CSASGGVSGNTIYF	TGCAGTGCTAGTGGGGGCGTCTCTGGAAACACCATATATTTT
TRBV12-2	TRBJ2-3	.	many	CASRTRPASTDTQYF	TGTGCAAGTCGCACCCGACCAGCTAGCACAGATACGCAGTATTTT
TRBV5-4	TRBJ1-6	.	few	CASSLKKPGLSSYNSPLHF	TGTGCCAGCAGCTTAAAAAAACCAGGGTTAAGCTCCTATAATTCACCCCTCCACTTT
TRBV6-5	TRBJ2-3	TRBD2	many	CASSLAGITDTQYF	TGTGCCAGCTCACTAGCGGGGATCACAGATACGCAGTATTTT
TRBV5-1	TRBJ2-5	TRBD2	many	CASSLLLAGKETQYF	TGCGCCAGCAGCTTGCTGCTAGCGGGGAAAGAGACCCAGTACTTC
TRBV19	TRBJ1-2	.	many	CASIGVEYGYTF	TGTGCCAGTATAGGGGTTGAATATGGCTACACCTTC
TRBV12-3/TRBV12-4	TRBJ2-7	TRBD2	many	CASSLEFMGLAYEQYF	TGTGCCAGCAGTTTAGAGTTTATGGGACTAGCCTACGAGCAGTACTTC
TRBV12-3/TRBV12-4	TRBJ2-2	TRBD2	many	CASSLIAGLSTGELFF	TGTGCCAGCAGTCTTATAGCGGGTTTGAGCACCGGGGAGCTGTTTTTT
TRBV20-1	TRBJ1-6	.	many	CSARDHGSSYNSPLHF	TGCAGTGCTAGAGATCACGGGAGCTCCTATAATTCACCCCTCCACTTT
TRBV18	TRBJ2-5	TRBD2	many	CASVLAGGSETQYF	TGTGCCAGCGTCTTAGCGGGAGGGTCGGAGACCCAGTACTTC
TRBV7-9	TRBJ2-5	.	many	CASSSRLEDETQYF	TGTGCCAGCAGCTCACGACTAGAAGACGAGACCCAGTACTTC
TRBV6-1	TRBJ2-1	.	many	CASSEGNGGPSSYNEQFF	TGTGCCAGCAGTGAGGGCAACGGGGGGCCGAGCTCCTACAATGAGCAGTTCTTC
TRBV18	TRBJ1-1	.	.	CASSPQGTQWRNTEAFF	TGTGCCAGCTCACCTCAAGGAACACAGTGGAGGAACACTGAAGCTTTCTTT
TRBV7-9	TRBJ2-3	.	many	CASSLEGNTDTQYF	TGTGCCAGCAGCCTAGAGGGGAACACAGATACGCAGTATTTT
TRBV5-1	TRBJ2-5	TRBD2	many	CASSRAGVEETQYF	TGCGCCAGCAGCCGAGCGGGGGTCGAAGAGACCCAGTACTTC
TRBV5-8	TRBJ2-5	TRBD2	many	CASSLGGGASGETQYF	TGTGCCAGCAGCTTGGGGGGAGGAGCTAGCGGAGAGACCCAGTACTTC
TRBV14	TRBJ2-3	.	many	CASSQITGQFTDTQYF	TGTGCCAGCAGCCAAATTACGGGGCAATTCACAGATACGCAGTATTTT
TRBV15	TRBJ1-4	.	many	CATSRDGQGSNEKLFF	TGTGCCACCAGCAGAGATGGGCAGGGGAGTAATGAAAAACTGTTTTTT
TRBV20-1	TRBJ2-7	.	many	CSARDVDYEQYF	TGCAGTGCTAGAGATGTGGACTACGAGCAGTACTTC
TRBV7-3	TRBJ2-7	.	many	CASSLRGYEQYF	TGTGCCAGCAGCTTAAGAGGCTACGAGCAGTACTTC
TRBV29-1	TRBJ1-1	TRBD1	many	CSVPSGQGAVGMIGTEAFF	TGCAGCGTCCCCTCGGGACAGGGGGCGGTAGGTATGATCGGCACTGAAGCTTTCTTT
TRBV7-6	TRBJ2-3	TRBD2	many	CASSSLGQRGDTQYF	TGTGCCAGCAGCTCCTTAGGGCAGCGGGGAGATACGCAGTATTTT
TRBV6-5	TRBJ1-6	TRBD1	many	CASSDPGQNSPLHF	TGTGCCAGCAGCGATCCGGGACAGAATTCACCCCTCCACTTT
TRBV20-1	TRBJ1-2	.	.	CSARVATNYGYSF	TGCAGTGCTAGAGTGGCGACGAACTATGGCTACAGCTTC
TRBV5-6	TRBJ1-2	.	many	CASSVGRIYGYTF	TGTGCCAGCAGCGTCGGACGGATATATGGCTACACCTTC
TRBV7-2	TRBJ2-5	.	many	CASSFQAETQYF	TGTGCCAGCAGCTTTCAAGCGGAGACCCAGTACTTC
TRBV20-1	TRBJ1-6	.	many	CSARGAIDSPLHF	TGCAGTGCCCGGGGGGCTATTGATTCACCCCTCCACTTT
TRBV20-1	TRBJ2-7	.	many	CSARDGSYEQYF	TGCAGTGCTAGAGATGGGTCCTACGAGCAGTACTTC
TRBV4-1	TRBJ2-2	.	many	CASRVQGGEQELFF	TGCGCCAGCAGAGTACAGGGAGGGGAACAGGAGCTGTTTTTT
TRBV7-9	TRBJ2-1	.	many	CASSLGRLNNEQFF	TGTGCCAGCAGCTTAGGACGGCTCAACAATGAGCAGTTCTTC
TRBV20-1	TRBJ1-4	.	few	CSVDSNEKLFF	TGCAGTGTGGATAGCAATGAAAAACTGTTTTTT
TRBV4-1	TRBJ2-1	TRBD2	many	CASSVRAGPNEQFF	TGCGCCAGCAGCGTTCGAGCGGGGCCCAATGAGCAGTTCTTC
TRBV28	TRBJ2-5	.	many	CASSLTQETQYF	TGTGCCAGCAGTTTAACCCAAGAGACCCAGTACTTC
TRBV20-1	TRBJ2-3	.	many	CSGRPGTDTQYF	TGCAGTGGGCGGCCCGGGACAGATACGCAGTATTTT
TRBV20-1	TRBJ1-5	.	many	CSARGAGPHQPQHF	TGCAGTGCTAGAGGGGCAGGGCCCCATCAGCCCCAGCATTTT
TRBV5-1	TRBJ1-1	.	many	CASSLGRGVFAFF	TGCGCCAGCAGCTTGGGACGAGGGGTTTTCGCTTTCTTT
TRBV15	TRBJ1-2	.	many	CATSKSGLQDGYGYTF	TGTGCCACCAGCAAATCGGGACTCCAGGACGGCTATGGCTACACCTTC
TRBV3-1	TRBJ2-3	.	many	CASSQDPGGTDTQYF	TGTGCCAGCAGCCAAGATCCAGGGGGCACAGATACGCAGTATTTT
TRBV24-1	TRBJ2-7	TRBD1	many	CATGTGVNEQYF	TGTGCCACCGGGACAGGGGTCAACGAGCAGTACTTC
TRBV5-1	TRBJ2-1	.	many	CASRIKGEAYNEQFF	TGCGCCAGCAGAATAAAGGGGGAGGCCTACAATGAGCAGTTCTTC
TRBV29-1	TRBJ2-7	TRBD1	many	CSVGGQGASAYEQYF	TGCAGCGTTGGGGGACAGGGGGCGTCGGCCTACGAGCAGTACTTC
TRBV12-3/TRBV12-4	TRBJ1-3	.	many	CASSPEVSGNTIYF	TGTGCCAGCAGTCCAGAGGTTTCTGGAAACACCATATATTTT
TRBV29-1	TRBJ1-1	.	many	CSAHGTINTEAFF	TGCAGCGCCCACGGGACAATAAACACTGAAGCTTTCTTT
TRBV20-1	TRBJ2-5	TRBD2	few	CSARGELAREETQYF	TGCAGTGCTAGAGGGGAACTAGCGCGAGAAGAGACCCAGTACTTC
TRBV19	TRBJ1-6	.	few	CASRGGLNSPLHF	TGTGCCAGCCGGGGGGGGCTCAATTCACCCCTCCACTTT
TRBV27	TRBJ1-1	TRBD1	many	CASSLKGANTEAFF	TGTGCCAGCAGTTTAAAGGGGGCGAACACTGAAGCTTTCTTT
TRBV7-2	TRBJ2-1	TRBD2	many	CASSLAGLAVINEQFF	TGTGCCAGCAGCTTAGCGGGACTAGCGGTTATCAATGAGCAGTTCTTC
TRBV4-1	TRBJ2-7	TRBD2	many	CASSQDLREGLYEQYF	TGCGCCAGCAGCCAAGATCTGCGGGAGGGGCTCTACGAGCAGTACTTC
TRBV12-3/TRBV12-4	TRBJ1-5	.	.	CANSLARGFDQPQHF	TGTGCCAACAGTTTAGCGAGGGGTTTTGATCAGCCCCAGCATTTT
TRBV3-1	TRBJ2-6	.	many	CASSQGAWGSGANVLTF	TGTGCCAGCAGCCAAGGGGCGTGGGGCTCTGGGGCCAACGTCCTGACTTTC
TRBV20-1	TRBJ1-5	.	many	CSANEGSRGSNQPQHF	TGCAGTGCTAATGAGGGATCAAGGGGTAGCAATCAGCCCCAGCATTTT
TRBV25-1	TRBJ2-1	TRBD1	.	CASTRQGRNGQFF	TGTGCCAGCACTAGACAGGGCCGTAATGGGCAGTTCTTC
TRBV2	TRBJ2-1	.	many	CATKQDYNEQFF	TGTGCCACCAAACAAGATTACAATGAGCAGTTCTTC
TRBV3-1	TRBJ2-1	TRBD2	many	CASSPVLAGYNEQFF	TGTGCCAGCAGCCCGGTCCTAGCGGGCTACAATGAGCAGTTCTTC